The sample holds many counts of the clone carrying this TCR beta chain. Its antigen is not identified. J was trimmed by 6 bases and V by 0 bases; bases with no gene match: 11. The germline V gene encodes CDR1 SGHRS and CDR2 YFSETQ. The CDR3 consists of 16 residues. This sample is drawn from a study of neurological immune-mediated disorders. Study-wide points: Sharing of CDR3 amino acid sequences among expanded clones across subjects was absent, suggesting private repertoires in all groups.

The cDNA was generated through 5'RACE incorporating 10-nucleotide random UMIs. One entry per CDR3 protein results from TCRdb running MiXCR on the 5' RACE reads. The sample gives almost 30,000 distinct CDR3 sequences, about an eighth of which show up once; 5.8% is in the top ten. This chain joins TRBV5-1 and TRBJ2-5, with TRBD2 matching over 7 bases. Sequencing input: PBMCs. The sequence came from a woman between 55 and 75 years old in good health. CDR3 residues: CASSLEGASGSKTQYF. CDR3 nucleotides: TGCGCCAGCAGCTTGGAAGGGGCTAGCGGTTCCAAGACCCAGTACTTC.